The entry below describes one T cell receptor (beta chain). Antigen specificity is unknown. One end of the junction does not line up with germline, which may come from a read error. This sample stems from a study of blood T cells in healthy people across ages. Study context: Per two T cells, template switching captured roughly one barcoded beta molecule. Broader study findings: Diversity estimates from one million T cells were considered underestimates. PBMCs left unsorted prevented a conclusive naive versus antigen-experienced comparison. A roughly linear age-dependent decrease characterized TCR beta diversity per million T cells.

A J-beta primer mix and a sample-barcoded 5' primer were used in a second PCR of about 7 to 11 cycles. MiXCR, applied by TCRdb to the 5' RACE reads, yields one record per CDR3 protein. The top ten clones hold 2% to 2.5% of a sample with about 2 million distinct CDR3 sequences, roughly 52% of them seen once. Source material: blood. This receptor was taken from a woman in her thirties or forties in good health.

CDR3 in amino acids: CASSRRETGASVLTF. CDR3 bases: TGTGCCAGCTCACGCAGGGAAACCGGGGCCAGCGTCCTGACTTTC. The chain carries TRBV18 and TRBJ2-6; D might be TRBD1 or TRBD2, each matching 5 bases. Germline CDR1 KGHSH, CDR2 LQKENI. CDR3 length equals 15 residues.